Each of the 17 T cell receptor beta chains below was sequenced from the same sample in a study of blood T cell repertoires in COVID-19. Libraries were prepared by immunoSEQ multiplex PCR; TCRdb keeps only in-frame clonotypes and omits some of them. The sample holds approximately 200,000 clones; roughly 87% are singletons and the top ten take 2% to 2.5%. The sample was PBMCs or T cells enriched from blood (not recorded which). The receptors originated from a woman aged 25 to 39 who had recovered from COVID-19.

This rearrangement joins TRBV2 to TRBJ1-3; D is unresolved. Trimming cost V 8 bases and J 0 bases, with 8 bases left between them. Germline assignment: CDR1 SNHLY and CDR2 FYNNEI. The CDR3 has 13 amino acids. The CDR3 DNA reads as TGTGCCAGCTCCCGAGACTCTGGAAACACCATATATTTT. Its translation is CASSRDSGNTIYF.

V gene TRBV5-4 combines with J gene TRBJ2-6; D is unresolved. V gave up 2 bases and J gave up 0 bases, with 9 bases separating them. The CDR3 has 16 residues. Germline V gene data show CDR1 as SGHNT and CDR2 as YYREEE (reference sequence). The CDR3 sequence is CASSLLQFSGANVLTF. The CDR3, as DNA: TGTGCCAGCAGCTTATTACAGTTCTCTGGGGCCAACGTCCTGACTTTC. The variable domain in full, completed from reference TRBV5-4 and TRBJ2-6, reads ETGVTQSPTHLIKTRGQQVTLRCSSQSGHNTVSWYQQALGQGPQFIFQYYREEENGRGNFPPRFSGLQFPNYSSELNVNALELDDSALYLCASSLLQFSGANVLTFGAGSRLTVL.

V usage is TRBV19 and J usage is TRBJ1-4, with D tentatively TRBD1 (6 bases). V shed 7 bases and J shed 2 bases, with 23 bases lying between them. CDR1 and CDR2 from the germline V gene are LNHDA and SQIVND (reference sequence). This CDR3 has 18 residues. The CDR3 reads CASTFVGRGVLTNEKLFF. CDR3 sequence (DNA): TGTGCCAGTACTTTCGTGGGCAGGGGAGTACTTACTAATGAAAAACTGTTTTTT.

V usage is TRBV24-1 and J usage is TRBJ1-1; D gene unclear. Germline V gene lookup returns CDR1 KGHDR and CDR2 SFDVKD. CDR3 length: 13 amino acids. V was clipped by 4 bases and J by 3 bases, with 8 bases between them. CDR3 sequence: CATSDYSYTEAFF. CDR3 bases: TGTGCCACCAGTGACTACAGCTACACTGAAGCTTTCTTT.

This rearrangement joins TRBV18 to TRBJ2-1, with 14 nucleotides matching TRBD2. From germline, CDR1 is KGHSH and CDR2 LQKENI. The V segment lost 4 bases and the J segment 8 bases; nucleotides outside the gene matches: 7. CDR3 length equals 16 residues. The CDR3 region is CASSQGLAGDSDEQFF. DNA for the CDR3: TGTGCCAGCTCACAGGGACTAGCGGGAGATAGCGATGAGCAGTTCTTC.

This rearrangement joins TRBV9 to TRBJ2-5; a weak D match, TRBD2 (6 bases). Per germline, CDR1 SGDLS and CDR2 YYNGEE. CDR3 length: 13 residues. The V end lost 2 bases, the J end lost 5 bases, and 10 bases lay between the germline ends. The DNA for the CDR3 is TGTGCCAGCAGCGTCCTTGGAGGGGAGACCCAGTACTTC. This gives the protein CASSVLGGETQYF.

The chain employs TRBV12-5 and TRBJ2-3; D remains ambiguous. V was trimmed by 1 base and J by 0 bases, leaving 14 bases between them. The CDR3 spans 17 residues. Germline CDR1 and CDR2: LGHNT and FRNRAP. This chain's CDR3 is CASGLGLVVPSTDTQYF. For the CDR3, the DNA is TGTGCTAGTGGTTTGGGGTTAGTAGTCCCTAGCACAGATACGCAGTATTTT.

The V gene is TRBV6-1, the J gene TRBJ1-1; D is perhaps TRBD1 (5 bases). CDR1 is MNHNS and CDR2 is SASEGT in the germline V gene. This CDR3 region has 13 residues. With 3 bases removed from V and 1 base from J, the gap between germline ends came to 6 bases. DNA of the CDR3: TGTGCCAGCAGTGACGGACAGAACACTGAAGCTTTCTTT. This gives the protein CASSDGQNTEAFF.

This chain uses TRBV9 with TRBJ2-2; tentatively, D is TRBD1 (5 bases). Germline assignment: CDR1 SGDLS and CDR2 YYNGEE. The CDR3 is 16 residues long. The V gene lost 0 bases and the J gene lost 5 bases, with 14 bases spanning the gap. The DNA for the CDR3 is TGTGCCAGCAGCGTAGAGGGGCTAGACCCTACCGGGGAGCTGTTTTTT. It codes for CASSVEGLDPTGELFF. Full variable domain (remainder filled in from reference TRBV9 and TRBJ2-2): DSGVTQTPKHLITATGQRVTLRCSPRSGDLSVYWYQQSLDQGLQFLIQYYNGEERAKGNILERFSAQQFPDLHSELNLSSLELGDSALYFCASSVEGLDPTGELFFGEGSRLTVL.

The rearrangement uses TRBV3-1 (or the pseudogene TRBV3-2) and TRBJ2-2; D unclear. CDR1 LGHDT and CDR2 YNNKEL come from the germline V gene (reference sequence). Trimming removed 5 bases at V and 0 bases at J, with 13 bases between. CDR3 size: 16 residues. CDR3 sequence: CASSALQLSNTGELFF. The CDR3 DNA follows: TGTGCCAGCAGCGCCCTACAGCTTTCGAACACCGGGGAGCTGTTTTTT.

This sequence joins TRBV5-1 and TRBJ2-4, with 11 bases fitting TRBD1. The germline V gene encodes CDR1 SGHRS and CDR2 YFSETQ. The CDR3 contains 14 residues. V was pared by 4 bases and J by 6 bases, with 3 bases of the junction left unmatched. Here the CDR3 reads CASSRTGGINIQYF. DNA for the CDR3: TGCGCCAGCAGCCGGACAGGGGGCATAAACATTCAGTACTTC.

CDR3: CASRPTIGAEAFF. CDR3 bases: TGTGCCAGCAGACCAACTATAGGGGCTGAAGCTTTCTTT. The gene calls are TRBV12-3 or TRBV12-4 and TRBJ1-1; possibly TRBD1 for D (5 bases). This CDR3 spans 13 amino acids. The V and J ends lost 6 bases and 6 bases respectively, with 14 bases between them.

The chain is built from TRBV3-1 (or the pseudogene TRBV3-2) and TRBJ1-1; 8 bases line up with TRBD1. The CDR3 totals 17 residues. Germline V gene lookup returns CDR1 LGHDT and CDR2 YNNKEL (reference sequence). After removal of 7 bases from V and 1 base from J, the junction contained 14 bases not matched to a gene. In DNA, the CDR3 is TGTGCCAGCACCCTGGACAGGGTGGGGGAATGGAACACTGAAGCTTTCTTT. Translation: CASTLDRVGEWNTEAFF.

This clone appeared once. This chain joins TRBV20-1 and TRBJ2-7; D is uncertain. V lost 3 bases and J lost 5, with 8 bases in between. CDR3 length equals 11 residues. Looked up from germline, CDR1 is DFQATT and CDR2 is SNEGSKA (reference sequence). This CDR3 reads CSASGPNEQYF. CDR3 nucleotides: TGCAGTGCTAGTGGCCCTAACGAGCAGTACTTC.

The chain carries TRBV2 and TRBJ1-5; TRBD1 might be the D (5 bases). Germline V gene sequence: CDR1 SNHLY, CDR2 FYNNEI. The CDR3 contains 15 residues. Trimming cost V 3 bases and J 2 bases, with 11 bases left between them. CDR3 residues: CASSDVAGRNQPQHF. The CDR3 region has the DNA TGTGCCAGCAGTGATGTGGCAGGGCGCAATCAGCCCCAGCATTTT. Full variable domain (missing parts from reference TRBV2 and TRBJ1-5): EPEVTQTPSHQVTQMGQEVILRCVPISNHLYFYWYRQILGQKVEFLVSFYNNEISEKSEIFDDQFSVERPDGSNFTLKIRSTKLEDSAMYFCASSDVAGRNQPQHFGDGTRLSIL.

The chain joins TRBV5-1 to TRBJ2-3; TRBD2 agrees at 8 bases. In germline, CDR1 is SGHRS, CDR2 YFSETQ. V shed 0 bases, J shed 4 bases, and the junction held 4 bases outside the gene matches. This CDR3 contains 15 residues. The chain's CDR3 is CASSLAGGPADTQYF. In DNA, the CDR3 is TGCGCCAGCAGCTTGGCGGGGGGGCCGGCAGATACGCAGTATTTT.

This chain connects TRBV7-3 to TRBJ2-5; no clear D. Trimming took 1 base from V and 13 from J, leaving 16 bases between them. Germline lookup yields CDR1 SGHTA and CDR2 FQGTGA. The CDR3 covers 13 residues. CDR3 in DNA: TGTGCCAGCAGCTTAAAACCCGCCGCGGAGAGGTACTTC. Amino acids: CASSLKPAAERYF. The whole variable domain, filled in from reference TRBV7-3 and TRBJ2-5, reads GAGVSQTPSNKVTEKGKYVELRCDPISGHTALYWYRQSLGQGPEFLIYFQGTGAADDSGLPNDRFFAVRPEGSVSTLKIQRTERGDSAVYLCASSLKPAAERYFGPGTRLLVL.